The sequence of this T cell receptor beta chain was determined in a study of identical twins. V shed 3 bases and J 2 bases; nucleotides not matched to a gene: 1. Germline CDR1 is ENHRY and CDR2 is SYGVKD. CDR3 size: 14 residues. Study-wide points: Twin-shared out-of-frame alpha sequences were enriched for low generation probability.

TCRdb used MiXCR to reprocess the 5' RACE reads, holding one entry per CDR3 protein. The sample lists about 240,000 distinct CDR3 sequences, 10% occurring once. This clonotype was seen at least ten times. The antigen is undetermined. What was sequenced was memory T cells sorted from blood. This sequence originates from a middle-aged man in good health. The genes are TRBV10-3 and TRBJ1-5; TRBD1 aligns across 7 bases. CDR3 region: CAISDGTGNQPQHF. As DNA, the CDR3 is TGTGCCATCAGTGATGGGACAGGCAATCAGCCCCAGCATTTT.